These T cell receptor beta chains were read from a single sample in a study of response to subunit inactivated influenza vaccine. TCRdb re-derived calls from the RT-PCR reads in MiXCR, one entry per CDR3 protein. The sample has hundreds of thousands of distinct CDR3 sequences; 16% are singletons. Here the sequenced sample was CD4+ T cells sorted from PBMCs, taken around 2 years after vaccination. The source is a man aged 50 to 75 who received an inactivated influenza vaccine. CDR3s include the opening cysteine and the closing phenylalanine or tryptophan. Each record gives: clone size, V gene, J gene, D gene, CDR3 DNA, CDR3 protein. A D gene is named only where the DNA matches it firmly. A row's size may be missing; if present it is once, few, many or a size class.

few	TRBV4-3	TRBJ1-5	TRBD1	TGCGCCAGCAGCCAGCGACAGGGAGGGCAGCCCCAGCATTTT	CASSQRQGGQPQHF
few	TRBV6-2/TRBV6-3	TRBJ1-1	-	TGTGCCAGCAGTTACACCGGAAAGACTGAAGCTTTCTTT	CASSYTGKTEAFF
-	TRBV20-1	TRBJ2-5	TRBD2	TGCAGTGCTCAGGGACTAGCGGAAGAGACCCAGTACTTC	CSAQGLAEETQYF
few	TRBV29-1	TRBJ2-4	-	TGCAGCGTTGGGGATTTAGCCAAAAACATTCAGTACTTC	CSVGDLAKNIQYF
-	TRBV20-1	TRBJ2-5	TRBD1	TGCAGTGCCTCCGGGACAGGGCAAGAGACCCAGTACTTC	CSASGTGQETQYF
-	TRBV24-1	TRBJ2-2	-	TGTGCCACCAGTGATTGGAGTTGGGGCACCGGGGAGCTGTTTTTT	CATSDWSWGTGELFF
many	TRBV3-1	TRBJ2-7	-	TGTGCCAGCAGCCAGGCGGGATCGCAGTACTTC	CASSQAGSQYF
-	TRBV5-1	TRBJ2-5	TRBD1	TGCGCCAGCAGCCCAGGGACAGGAGCACAAGAGACCCAGTACTTC	CASSPGTGAQETQYF
-	TRBV9	TRBJ1-6	TRBD1	TGTGCCAGCAGCGGAGCCTCGGGACAGGGAAATTCACCCCTCCACTTT	CASSGASGQGNSPLHF
-	TRBV18	TRBJ2-1	-	TGTGCCAGCTCAGAAACCGAAGGGACGTCCTATTACAATGAGCAGTTCTTC	CASSETEGTSYYNEQFF
few	TRBV5-6	TRBJ1-6	-	TGTGCCAGCAGCTACCGGGCCCCGTCTAATTCACCCCTCCACTTT	CASSYRAPSNSPLHF
few	TRBV7-9	TRBJ2-3	TRBD2	TGTGCCAGCAGCTTAATGGCGGGAGGGCCGGAAGATACGCAGTATTTT	CASSLMAGGPEDTQYF
-	TRBV5-6	TRBJ2-5	-	TGTGCCAGCAGCTGGGACTGGTCCGGAGAGACCCAGTACTTC	CASSWDWSGETQYF
-	TRBV6-2/TRBV6-3	TRBJ2-3	-	TGTGCCAGCAGTTTGAACCTAGGTCGATATACGCAGTATTTT	CASSLNLGRYTQYF
-	TRBV4-3	TRBJ1-1	-	TGCGCCAGCAGCCAAGATCCGTGGGGAGACACTGAAGCTTTCTTT	CASSQDPWGDTEAFF
-	TRBV4-3	TRBJ2-3	-	TGCGCCAGCAGCCAAGATAGCGCGGGGAACGCAGATACGCAGTATTTT	CASSQDSAGNADTQYF
-	TRBV5-1	TRBJ2-3	TRBD2	TGCGCCAGCAGCTTTGTAGCGGGGGCGACAGATACGCAGTATTTT	CASSFVAGATDTQYF
-	TRBV20-1	TRBJ1-1	-	TGCAGTGCTAGAGAGGACACTGAAGCTTTCTTT	CSAREDTEAFF
few	TRBV5-1	TRBJ1-1	-	TGCGCCAGCAGCTGGGCTTCGAACACTGAAGCTTTCTTT	CASSWASNTEAFF
-	TRBV20-1	TRBJ2-1	TRBD2	TGCAGTGCTAGAGGTGCGGGGGAAACAAGCTCCTACGATGAGCAGTTCTTC	CSARGAGETSSYDEQFF
many	TRBV7-2	TRBJ2-3	-	TGTGCCAGCAGCTTACCAGATACGCAGTATTTT	CASSLPDTQYF
many	TRBV12-3/TRBV12-4	TRBJ2-2	TRBD2	TGTGCCAGCAGAGCTAGACTAGCGGGCACCGGGGAGCTGTTTTTT	CASRARLAGTGELFF
few	TRBV6-1	TRBJ2-7	TRBD1	TGTGCCAGCAGGAGACAGGGGGCCGACGAGCAGTACTTC	CASRRQGADEQYF
-	TRBV20-1	TRBJ2-7	-	TGCAGTGCTAAGTTGACAGGGAGGTCCTACGAGCAGTACTTC	CSAKLTGRSYEQYF
many	TRBV4-3	TRBJ1-2	-	TGCGCCAGCAGCCGAGTGGGCGGCGGGTTACGATATGGCTACACCTTC	CASSRVGGGLRYGYTF
few	TRBV5-5	TRBJ1-2	-	TGTGCCAGCAGCTTGGCCCAGCCTAATGGCTACACCTTC	CASSLAQPNGYTF
few	TRBV4-2	TRBJ2-1	-	TGTGCCAGCAGCCTTAGCGGCCCCTCCTACAATGAGCAGTTCTTC	CASSLSGPSYNEQFF
-	TRBV3-1	TRBJ2-1	TRBD2	TGTGCCAGGTCACCGGGGGGTAACTACAATGAGCAGTTCTTC	CARSPGGNYNEQFF
few	TRBV6-5	TRBJ2-5	-	TGTGCCAGCAGTTACTCCAAGCTCCAAGAGACCCAGTACTTC	CASSYSKLQETQYF
-	TRBV14	TRBJ2-1	-	TGTGCCAGCAGCCAAGCTGGCAGGACCTACAATGAGCAGTTCTTC	CASSQAGRTYNEQFF